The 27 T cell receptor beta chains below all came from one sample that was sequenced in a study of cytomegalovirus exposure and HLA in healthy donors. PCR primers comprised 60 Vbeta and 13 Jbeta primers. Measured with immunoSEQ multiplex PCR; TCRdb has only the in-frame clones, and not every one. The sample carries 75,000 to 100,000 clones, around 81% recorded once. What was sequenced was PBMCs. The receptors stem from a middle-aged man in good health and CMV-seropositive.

The DNA for the CDR3 is TGTGCCTGGAGTTGGGGGACGGGACAGACTAACACCATATATTTT. This sequence encodes CAWSWGTGQTNTIYF. V gene TRBV30 combines with J gene TRBJ1-3, with 7 bases fitting TRBD1. In germline, CDR1 is GTSNPN, CDR2 SVGIG (reference sequence). J was trimmed by 7 bases and V by 2 bases; bases with no gene match: 11. CDR3 length: 15 amino acids.

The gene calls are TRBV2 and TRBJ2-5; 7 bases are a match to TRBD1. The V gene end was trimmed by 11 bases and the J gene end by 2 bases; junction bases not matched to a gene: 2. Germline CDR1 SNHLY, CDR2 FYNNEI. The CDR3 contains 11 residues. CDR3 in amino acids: CAGGQQETQYF. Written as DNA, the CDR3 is TGTGCCGGGGGACAGCAAGAGACCCAGTACTTC.

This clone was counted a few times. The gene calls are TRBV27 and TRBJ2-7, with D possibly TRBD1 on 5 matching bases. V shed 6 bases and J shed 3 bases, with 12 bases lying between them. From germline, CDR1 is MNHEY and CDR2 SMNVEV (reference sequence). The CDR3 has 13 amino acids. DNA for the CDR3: TGTGCCAGCAGGCCCCAGGGTCTCTACGAGCAGTACTTC. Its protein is CASRPQGLYEQYF.

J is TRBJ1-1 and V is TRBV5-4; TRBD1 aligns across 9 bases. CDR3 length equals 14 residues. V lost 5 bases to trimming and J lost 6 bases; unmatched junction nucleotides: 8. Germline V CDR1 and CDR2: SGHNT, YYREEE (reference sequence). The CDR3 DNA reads TGTGCCAGCAGTTCCCGGGACAGGGTTGCTGAAGCTTTCTTT. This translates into CASSSRDRVAEAFF.

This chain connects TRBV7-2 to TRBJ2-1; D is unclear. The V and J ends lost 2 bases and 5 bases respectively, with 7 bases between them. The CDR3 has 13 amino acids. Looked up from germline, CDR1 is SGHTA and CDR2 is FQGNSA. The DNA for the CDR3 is TGTGCCAGCAGCTTAAGTCTAGACAATGAGCAGTTCTTC. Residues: CASSLSLDNEQFF.

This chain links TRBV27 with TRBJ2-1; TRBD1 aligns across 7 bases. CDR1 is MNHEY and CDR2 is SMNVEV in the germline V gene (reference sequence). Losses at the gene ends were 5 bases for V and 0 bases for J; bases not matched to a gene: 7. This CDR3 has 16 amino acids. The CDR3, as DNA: TGTGCCAGCAGTGGCAGGACAGGTAGCTCCTACAATGAGCAGTTCTTC. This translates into CASSGRTGSSYNEQFF.

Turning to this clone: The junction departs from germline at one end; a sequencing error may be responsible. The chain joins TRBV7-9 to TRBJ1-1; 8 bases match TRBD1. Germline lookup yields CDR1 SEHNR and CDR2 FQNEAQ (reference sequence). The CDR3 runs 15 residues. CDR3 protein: CSSSAAGGGYTEAFF. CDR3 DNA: TGTTCCAGCAGCGCCGCAGGGGGCGGGTACACTGAAGCTTTCTTT.

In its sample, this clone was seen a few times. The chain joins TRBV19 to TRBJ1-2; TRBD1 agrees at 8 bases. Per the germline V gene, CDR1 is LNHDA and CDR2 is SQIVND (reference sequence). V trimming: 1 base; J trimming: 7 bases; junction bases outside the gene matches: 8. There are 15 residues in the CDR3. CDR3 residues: CASSIGDRTFGGYTF. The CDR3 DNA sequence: TGTGCCAGTAGTATAGGGGACAGGACTTTTGGTGGCTACACCTTC.

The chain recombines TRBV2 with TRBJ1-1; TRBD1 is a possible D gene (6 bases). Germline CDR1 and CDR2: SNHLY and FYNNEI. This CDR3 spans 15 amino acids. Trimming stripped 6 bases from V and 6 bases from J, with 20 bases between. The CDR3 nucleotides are TGTGCCAGCAGATCCCCAGAGGGGGATGTCGCTGAAGCTTTCTTT. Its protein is CASRSPEGDVAEAFF. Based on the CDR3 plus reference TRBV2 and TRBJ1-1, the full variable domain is EPEVTQTPSHQVTQMGQEVILRCVPISNHLYFYWYRQILGQKVEFLVSFYNNEISEKSEIFDDQFSVERPDGSNFTLKIRSTKLEDSAMYFCASRSPEGDVAEAFFGQGTRLTVV.

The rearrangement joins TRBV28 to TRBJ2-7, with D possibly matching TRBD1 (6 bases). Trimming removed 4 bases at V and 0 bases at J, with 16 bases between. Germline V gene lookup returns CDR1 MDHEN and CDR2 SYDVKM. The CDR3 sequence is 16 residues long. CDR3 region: CASSSGQTYSSYEQYF. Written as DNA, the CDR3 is TGTGCCAGCAGTTCCGGACAGACCTATAGCTCCTACGAGCAGTACTTC.

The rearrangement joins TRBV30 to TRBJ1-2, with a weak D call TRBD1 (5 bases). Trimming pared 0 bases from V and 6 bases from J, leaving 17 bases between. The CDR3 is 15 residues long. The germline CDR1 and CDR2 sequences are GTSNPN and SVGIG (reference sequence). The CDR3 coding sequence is TGTGCCTGGAGTGTCCCCCGACAGAGCCCTCATGGCTACACCTTC. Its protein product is CAWSVPRQSPHGYTF.

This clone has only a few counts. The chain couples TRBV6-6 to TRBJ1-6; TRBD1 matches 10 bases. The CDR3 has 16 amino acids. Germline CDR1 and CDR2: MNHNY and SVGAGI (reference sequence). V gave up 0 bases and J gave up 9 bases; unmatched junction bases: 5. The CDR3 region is CASSYSPTGGISPLHF. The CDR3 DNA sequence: TGTGCCAGCAGTTACTCGCCGACAGGGGGCATTTCACCCCTCCACTTT.

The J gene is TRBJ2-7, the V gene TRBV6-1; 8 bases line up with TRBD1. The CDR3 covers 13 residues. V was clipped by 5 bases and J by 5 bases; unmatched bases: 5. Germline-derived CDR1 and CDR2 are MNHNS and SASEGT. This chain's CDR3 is CASSRTGKDEQYF. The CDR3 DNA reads TGTGCCAGCAGTAGGACAGGGAAGGACGAGCAGTACTTC.

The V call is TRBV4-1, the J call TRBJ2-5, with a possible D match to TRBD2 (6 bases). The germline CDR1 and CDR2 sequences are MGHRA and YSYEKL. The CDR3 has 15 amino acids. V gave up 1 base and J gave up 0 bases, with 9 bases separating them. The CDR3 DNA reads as TGCGCCAGCAGCCAAGCGGGAGTGAACCAAGAGACCCAGTACTTC. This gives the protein CASSQAGVNQETQYF.

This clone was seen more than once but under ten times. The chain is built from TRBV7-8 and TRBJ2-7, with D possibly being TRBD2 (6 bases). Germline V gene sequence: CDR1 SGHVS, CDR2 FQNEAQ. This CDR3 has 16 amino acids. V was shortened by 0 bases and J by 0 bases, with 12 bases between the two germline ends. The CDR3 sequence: CASSLAARGISYEQYF. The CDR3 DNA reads TGTGCCAGCAGCTTAGCGGCCCGGGGGATCTCCTACGAGCAGTACTTC.

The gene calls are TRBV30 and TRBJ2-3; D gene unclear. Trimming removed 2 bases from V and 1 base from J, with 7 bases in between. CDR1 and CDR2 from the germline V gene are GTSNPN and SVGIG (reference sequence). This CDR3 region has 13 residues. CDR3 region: CAWSTQGTDTQYF. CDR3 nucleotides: TGTGCCTGGAGTACCCAGGGCACAGATACGCAGTATTTT.

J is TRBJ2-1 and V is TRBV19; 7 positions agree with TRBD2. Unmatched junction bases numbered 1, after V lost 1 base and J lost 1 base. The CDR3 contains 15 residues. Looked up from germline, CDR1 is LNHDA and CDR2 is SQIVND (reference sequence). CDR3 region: CASSIGRESYNEQFF. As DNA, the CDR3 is TGTGCCAGTAGTATAGGGCGGGAGTCCTACAATGAGCAGTTCTTC.

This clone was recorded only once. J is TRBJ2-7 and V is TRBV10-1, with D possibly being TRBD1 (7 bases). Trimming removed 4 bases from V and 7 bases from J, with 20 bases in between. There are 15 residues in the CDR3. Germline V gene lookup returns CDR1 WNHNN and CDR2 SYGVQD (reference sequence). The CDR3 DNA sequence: TGCGCCAGCAGTGCCTGGACAGGAGGGAACATGGAGCAGTACTTC. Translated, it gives CASSAWTGGNMEQYF.

The CDR3 bases are TGTGCCAGCCGAGAACAGGGCTCGGGCAATCAGCCCCAGCATTTT. Translation: CASREQGSGNQPQHF. The chain couples TRBV6-5 to TRBJ1-5; tentative D call: TRBD1 (6 bases). From germline, CDR1 is MNHEY and CDR2 SVGAGI. V lost 8 bases and J lost 2, with 16 bases in between. There are 15 residues in the CDR3.

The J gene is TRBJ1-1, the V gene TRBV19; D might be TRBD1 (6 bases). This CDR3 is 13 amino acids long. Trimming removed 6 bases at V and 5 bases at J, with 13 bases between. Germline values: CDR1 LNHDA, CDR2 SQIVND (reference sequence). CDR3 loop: CASRARGITEAFF. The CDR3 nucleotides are TGTGCCAGTAGGGCCAGGGGAATTACTGAAGCTTTCTTT.

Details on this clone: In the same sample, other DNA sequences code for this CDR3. The CDR3 is CASSWDSSTDTQYF. As DNA, the CDR3 is TGTGCCAGCAGTTGGGACAGTAGCACAGATACGCAGTATTTT. This chain joins TRBV28 and TRBJ2-3, with 7 bases lining up with TRBD1. V trimming: 4 bases; J trimming: 0 bases; junction bases outside the gene matches: 1. Germline lookup yields CDR1 MDHEN and CDR2 SYDVKM. CDR3 length equals 14 residues.

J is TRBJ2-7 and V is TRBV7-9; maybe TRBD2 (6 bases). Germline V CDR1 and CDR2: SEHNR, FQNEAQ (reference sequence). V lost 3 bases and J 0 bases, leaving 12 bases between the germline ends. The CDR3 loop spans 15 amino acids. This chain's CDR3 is CASSLTGTGSYEQYF. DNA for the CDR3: TGTGCCAGCAGCTTGACCGGGACTGGCTCCTACGAGCAGTACTTC.

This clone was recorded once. The chain's CDR3 is CASALKGQLGNTIYF. The DNA for the CDR3 is TGTGCCAGCGCTCTCAAAGGACAGCTTGGAAACACCATATATTTT. This rearrangement joins TRBV27 to TRBJ1-3, with D perhaps matching TRBD1 (6 bases). This CDR3 is 15 amino acids long. Germline V gene data show CDR1 as MNHEY and CDR2 as SMNVEV (reference sequence). V dropped 8 bases and J dropped 3 bases, with 17 bases sitting between them.

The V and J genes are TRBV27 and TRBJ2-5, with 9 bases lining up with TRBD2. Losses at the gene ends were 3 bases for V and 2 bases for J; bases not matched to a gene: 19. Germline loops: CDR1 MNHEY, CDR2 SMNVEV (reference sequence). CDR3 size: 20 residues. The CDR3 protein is CASSLGPPGGLTSGQETQYF. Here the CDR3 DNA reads TGTGCCAGCAGTTTGGGGCCCCCAGGGGGGTTAACTAGCGGGCAAGAGACCCAGTACTTC.

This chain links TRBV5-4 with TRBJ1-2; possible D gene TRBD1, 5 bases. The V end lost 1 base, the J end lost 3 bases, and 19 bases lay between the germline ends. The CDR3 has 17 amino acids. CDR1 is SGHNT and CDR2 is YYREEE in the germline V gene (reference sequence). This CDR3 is CASSLKAGVTGHYGYTF. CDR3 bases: TGTGCCAGCAGCTTGAAGGCGGGGGTCACGGGGCACTATGGCTACACCTTC.

CDR3 amino acids: CASSGTGGVQPQHF. For the CDR3, the DNA is TGTGCCAGCAGTGGGACAGGGGGAGTTCAGCCCCAGCATTTT. The rearrangement uses TRBV2 and TRBJ1-5; the match to TRBD1 covers 10 bases. Germline V CDR1 and CDR2: SNHLY, FYNNEI. V gave up 4 bases and J gave up 6 bases; unmatched junction bases: 3. The CDR3 length is 14 residues.

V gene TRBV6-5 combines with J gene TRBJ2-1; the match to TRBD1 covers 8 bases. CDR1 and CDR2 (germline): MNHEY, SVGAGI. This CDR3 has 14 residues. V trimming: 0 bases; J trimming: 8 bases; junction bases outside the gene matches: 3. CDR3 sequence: CASSYSPGGYEQFF. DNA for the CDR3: TGTGCCAGCAGTTACTCCCCAGGGGGCTATGAGCAGTTCTTC.